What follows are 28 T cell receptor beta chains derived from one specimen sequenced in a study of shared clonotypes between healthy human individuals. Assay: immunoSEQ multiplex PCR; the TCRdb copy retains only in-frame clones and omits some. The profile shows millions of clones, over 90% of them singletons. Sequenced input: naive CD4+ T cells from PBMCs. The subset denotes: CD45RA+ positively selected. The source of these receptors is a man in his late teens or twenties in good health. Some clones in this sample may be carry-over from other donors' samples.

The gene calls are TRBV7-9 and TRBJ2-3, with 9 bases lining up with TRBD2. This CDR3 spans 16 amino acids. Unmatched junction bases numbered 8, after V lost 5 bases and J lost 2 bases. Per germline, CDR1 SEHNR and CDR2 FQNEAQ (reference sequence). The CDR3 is CASSRPGLAITDTQYF. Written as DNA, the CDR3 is TGTGCCAGCAGCCGACCGGGACTAGCAATCACAGATACGCAGTATTTT.

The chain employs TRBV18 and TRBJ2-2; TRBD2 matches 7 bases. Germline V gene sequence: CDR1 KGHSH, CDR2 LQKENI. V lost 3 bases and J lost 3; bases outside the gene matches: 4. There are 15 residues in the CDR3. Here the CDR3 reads CASSPLAVYTGELFF. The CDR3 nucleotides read TGTGCCAGCTCACCGCTAGCGGTTTACACCGGGGAGCTGTTTTTT.

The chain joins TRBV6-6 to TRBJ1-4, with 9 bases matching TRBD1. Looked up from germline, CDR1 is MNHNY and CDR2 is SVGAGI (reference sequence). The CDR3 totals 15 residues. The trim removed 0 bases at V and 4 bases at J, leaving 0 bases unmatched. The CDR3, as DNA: TGTGCCAGCAGTTACTCGGGACAGGGTAATGAAAAACTGTTTTTT. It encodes CASSYSGQGNEKLFF.

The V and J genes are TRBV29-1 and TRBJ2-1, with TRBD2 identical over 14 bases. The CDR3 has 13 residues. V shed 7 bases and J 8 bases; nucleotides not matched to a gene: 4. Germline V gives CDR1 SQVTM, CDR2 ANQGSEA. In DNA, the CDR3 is TGCAGCGGTCGACTAGCGGGAGGGTATGAGCAGTTCTTC. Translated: CSGRLAGGYEQFF.

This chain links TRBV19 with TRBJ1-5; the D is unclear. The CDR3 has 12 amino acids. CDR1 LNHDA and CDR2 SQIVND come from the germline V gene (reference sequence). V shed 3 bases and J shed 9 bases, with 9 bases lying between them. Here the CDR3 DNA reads TGTGCCAGTAGTATCCCCCTCTGGCCCCAGCATTTT. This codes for CASSIPLWPQHF.

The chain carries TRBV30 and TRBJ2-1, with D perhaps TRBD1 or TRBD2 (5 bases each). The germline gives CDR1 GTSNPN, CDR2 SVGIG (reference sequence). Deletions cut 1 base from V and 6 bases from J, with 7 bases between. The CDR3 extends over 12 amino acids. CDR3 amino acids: CAWSDGGNEQFF. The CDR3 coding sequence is TGTGCCTGGAGTGATGGGGGCAATGAGCAGTTCTTC.

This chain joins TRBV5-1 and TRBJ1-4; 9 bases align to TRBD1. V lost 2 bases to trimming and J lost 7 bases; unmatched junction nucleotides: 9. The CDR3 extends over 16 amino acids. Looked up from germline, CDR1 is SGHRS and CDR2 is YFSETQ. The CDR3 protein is CASSFGGTGSSEKLFF. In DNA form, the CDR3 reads TGCGCCAGCAGCTTTGGAGGGACAGGGTCAAGTGAAAAACTGTTTTTT.

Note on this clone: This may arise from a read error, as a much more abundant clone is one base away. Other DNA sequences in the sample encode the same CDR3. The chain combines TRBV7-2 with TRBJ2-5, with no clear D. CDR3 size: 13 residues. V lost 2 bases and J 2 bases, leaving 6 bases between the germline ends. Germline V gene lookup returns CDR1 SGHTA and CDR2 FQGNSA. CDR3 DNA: TGTGCCAGCAGCTTAAACAGACAAGAGACCCAGTACTTC. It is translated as CASSLNRQETQYF.

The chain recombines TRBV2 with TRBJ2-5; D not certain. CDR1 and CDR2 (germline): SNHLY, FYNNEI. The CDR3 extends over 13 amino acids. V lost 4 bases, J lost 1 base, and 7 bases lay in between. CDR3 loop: CASSVQIQETQYF. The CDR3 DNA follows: TGTGCCAGCAGTGTGCAGATCCAAGAGACCCAGTACTTC.

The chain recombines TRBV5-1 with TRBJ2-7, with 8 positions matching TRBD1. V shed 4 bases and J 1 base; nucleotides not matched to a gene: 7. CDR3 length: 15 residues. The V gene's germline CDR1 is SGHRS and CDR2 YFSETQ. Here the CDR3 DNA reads TGCGCCAGCAGCCCCGCAGGGGGCAGGTCCTACGAGCAGTACTTC. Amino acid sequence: CASSPAGGRSYEQYF.

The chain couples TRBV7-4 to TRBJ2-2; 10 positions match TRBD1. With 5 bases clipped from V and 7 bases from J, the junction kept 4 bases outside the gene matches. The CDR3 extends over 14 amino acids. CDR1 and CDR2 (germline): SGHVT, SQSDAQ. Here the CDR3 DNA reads TGTGCCAGCAGCCCCGGACAGGGGGTCGGGGAGCTGTTTTTT. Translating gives CASSPGQGVGELFF.

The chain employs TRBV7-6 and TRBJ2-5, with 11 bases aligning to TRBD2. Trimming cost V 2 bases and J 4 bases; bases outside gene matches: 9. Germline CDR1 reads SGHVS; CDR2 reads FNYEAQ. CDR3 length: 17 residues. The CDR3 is CASSLFVSGRAVETQYF. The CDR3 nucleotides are TGTGCCAGCAGCTTATTTGTTAGCGGGAGGGCCGTAGAGACCCAGTACTTC.

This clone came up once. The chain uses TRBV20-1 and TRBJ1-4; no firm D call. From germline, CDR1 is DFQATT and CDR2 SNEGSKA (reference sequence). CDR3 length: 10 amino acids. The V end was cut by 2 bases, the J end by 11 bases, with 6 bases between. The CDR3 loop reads CSARQEKLFF. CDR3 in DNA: TGCAGTGCTAGACAGGAGAAACTGTTTTTT.

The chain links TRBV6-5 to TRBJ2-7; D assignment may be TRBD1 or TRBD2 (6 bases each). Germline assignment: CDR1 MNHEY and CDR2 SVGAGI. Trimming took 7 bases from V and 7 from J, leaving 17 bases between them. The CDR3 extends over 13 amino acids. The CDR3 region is CASKGGISSEQYF. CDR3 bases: TGTGCCAGCAAGGGGGGCATCTCCTCTGAGCAGTACTTC.

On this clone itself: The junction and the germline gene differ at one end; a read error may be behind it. In DNA form, the CDR3 reads TGTGCCAGCAGCCAAGTTCTTTTTCCGGTCTTC. It translates to CASSQVLFPVF. The chain carries TRBV14 and TRBJ2-1; D remains ambiguous. Germline-derived CDR1 and CDR2 are SGHDN and FVKESK. The CDR3 extends over 11 amino acids.

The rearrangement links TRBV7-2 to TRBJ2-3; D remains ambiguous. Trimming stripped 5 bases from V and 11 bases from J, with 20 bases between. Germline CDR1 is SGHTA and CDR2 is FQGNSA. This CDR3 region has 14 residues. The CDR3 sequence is CASSTYHRHVVQYF. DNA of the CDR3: TGTGCCAGCAGCACATACCATCGACACGTCGTGCAGTATTTT.

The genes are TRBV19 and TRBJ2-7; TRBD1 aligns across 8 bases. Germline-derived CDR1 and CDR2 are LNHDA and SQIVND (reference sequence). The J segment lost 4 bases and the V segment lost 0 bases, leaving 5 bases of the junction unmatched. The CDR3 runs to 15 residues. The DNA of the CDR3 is TGTGCCAGTAGTATAGAGGGGCAGGGGGCATACGAGCAGTACTTC. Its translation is CASSIEGQGAYEQYF.

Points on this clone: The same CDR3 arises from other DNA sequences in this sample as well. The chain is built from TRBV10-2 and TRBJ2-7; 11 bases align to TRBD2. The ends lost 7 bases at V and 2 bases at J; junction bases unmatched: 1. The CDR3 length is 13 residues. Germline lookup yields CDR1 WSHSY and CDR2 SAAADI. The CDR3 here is CASKLAGAYEQYF. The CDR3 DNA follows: TGCGCCAGCAAACTAGCGGGGGCCTACGAGCAGTACTTC.

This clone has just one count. The CDR3 here is CASSIDFGDMKGIAKNIQYF. DNA for the CDR3: TGTGCCAGTAGTATAGACTTTGGGGACATGAAGGGGATTGCCAAAAACATTCAGTACTTC. V and J are TRBV19 and TRBJ2-4, with D perhaps matching TRBD1 (6 bases). There are 20 residues in the CDR3. Germline CDR1 LNHDA, CDR2 SQIVND (reference sequence). Trimming shortened V by 0 bases and J by 1 base, and 22 bases separated the two germline ends.

The CDR3 DNA sequence: TGTGCCAGCAAGTGGCTAGCGGGAGTTGTCACCCGCACAGATACGCAGTATTTT. Protein product: CASKWLAGVVTRTDTQYF. This chain links TRBV2 with TRBJ2-3, with 10 bases identical to TRBD2. The junction had 14 bases not matched to a gene; V was cut back by 7 bases and J by 1 base. Per the germline V gene, CDR1 is SNHLY and CDR2 is FYNNEI. The CDR3 has 18 residues.

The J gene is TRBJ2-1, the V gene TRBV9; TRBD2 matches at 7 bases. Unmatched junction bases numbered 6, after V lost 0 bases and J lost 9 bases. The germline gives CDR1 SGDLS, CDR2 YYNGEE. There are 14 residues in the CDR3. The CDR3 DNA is TGTGCCAGCAGCGTAGGGCGGGAGCGGGGTGAGCAGTTCTTC. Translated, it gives CASSVGRERGEQFF.

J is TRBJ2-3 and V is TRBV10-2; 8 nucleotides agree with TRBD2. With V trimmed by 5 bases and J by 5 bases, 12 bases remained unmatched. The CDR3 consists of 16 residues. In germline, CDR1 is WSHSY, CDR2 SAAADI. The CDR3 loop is CASSTPKAGERDTQYF. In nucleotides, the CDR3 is TGCGCCAGCAGTACCCCAAAAGCGGGAGAGAGAGATACGCAGTATTTT.

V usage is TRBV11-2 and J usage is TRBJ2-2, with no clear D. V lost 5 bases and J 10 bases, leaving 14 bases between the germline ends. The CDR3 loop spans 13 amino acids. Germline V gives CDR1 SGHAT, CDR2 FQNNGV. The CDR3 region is CASSVLVRQELFF. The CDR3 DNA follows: TGTGCCAGCAGCGTCCTAGTGAGGCAGGAGCTGTTTTTT.

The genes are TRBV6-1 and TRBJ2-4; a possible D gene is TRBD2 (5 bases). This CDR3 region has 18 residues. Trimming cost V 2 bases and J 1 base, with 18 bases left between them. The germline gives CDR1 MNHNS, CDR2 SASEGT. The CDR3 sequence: CASSEFGSALGAKNIQYF. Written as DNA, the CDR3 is TGTGCCAGCAGTGAATTCGGTAGCGCGCTCGGGGCCAAAAACATTCAGTACTTC.

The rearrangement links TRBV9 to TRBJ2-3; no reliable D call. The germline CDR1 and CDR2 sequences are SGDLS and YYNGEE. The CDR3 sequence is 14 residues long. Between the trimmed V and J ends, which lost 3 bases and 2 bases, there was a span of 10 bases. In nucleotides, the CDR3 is TGTGCCAGCAGCGCTCCCTCGAACACAGATACGCAGTATTTT. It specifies CASSAPSNTDTQYF.

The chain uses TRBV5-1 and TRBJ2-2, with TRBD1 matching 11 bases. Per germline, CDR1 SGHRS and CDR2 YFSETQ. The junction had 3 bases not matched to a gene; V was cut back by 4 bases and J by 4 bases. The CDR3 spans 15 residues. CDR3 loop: CASSKGTGGTGELFF. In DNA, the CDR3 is TGCGCCAGCAGCAAAGGGACAGGGGGCACCGGGGAGCTGTTTTTT.

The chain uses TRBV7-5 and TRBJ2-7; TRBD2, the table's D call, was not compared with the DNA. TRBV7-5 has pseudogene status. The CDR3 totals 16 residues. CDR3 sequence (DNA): TGTGCCAGCAGCTCTATACGACTAGCCGACTCCTACGAGCAGTACTTC. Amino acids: CASSSIRLADSYEQYF.

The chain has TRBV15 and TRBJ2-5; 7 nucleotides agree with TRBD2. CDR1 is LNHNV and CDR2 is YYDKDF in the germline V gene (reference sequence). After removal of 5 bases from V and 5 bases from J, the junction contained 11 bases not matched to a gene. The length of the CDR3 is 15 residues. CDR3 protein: CATSGPRSSGETQYF. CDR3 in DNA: TGTGCCACCAGCGGCCCCAGAAGTAGCGGGGAGACCCAGTACTTC. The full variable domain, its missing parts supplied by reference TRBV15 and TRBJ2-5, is DAMVIQNPRYQVTQFGKPVTLSCSQTLNHNVMYWYQQKSSQAPKLLFHYYDKDFNNEADTPDNFQSRRPNTSFCFLDIRSPGLGDTAMYLCATSGPRSSGETQYFGPGTRLLVL.